Listed below are T cell receptor beta chains from one sample, sequenced in a study of shared clonotypes between healthy human individuals. Here immunoSEQ multiplex PCR was the method, and the copy in TCRdb shows in-frame clones only, minus some. Among around 1 million clones listed, 60% to 85% were seen once. The sequenced sample consisted of memory CD4+ T cells sorted from blood. These receptors were taken from a man aged 18 to 29 in good health. CDR3s include the opening cysteine and the closing phenylalanine or tryptophan. D genes are given only for firm matches. Some rows mark clone size as missing; the rest say once, few, many or name a class of expanded clone.

clone_size | j_call | d_call | v_call | cdr3_aa | cdr3_nt
few | TRBJ2-7 | TRBD1 | TRBV2 | CASSDRGTPELTYEQYF | TGTGCCAGCAGTGACAGGGGGACACCCGAACTAACCTACGAGCAGTACTTC
- | TRBJ2-7 | - | TRBV5-1 | CASSFEGYEQYF | TGCGCCAGCAGCTTCGAGGGATACGAGCAGTACTTC
- | TRBJ1-2 | - | TRBV6-4 | CASSFGPGGNYGYTF | TGTGCCAGCAGTTTTGGACCCGGGGGGAACTATGGCTACACCTTC
- | TRBJ1-1 | - | TRBV5-4 | CASSLPTGNTEAFF | TGTGCCAGCAGCTTGCCGACAGGGAACACTGAAGCTTTCTTT
- | TRBJ2-2 | TRBD2 | TRBV5-3 | CARSLGLAGTGELFF | TGTGCCAGAAGCCTGGGACTAGCGGGCACCGGGGAGCTGTTTTTT
- | TRBJ2-1 | - | TRBV6-5 | CASSYTGGRYNEQFF | TGTGCCAGCAGTTATACTGGGGGCAGGTACAATGAGCAGTTCTTC
once | TRBJ2-7 | - | TRBV18 | CASSSTGYEQYF | TGTGCCAGCTCCTCGACGGGCTACGAGCAGTACTTC
- | TRBJ2-7 | TRBD2 | TRBV5-6 | CASSTGLAQIYEQYF | TGTGCCAGCAGCACGGGACTAGCGCAAATCTACGAGCAGTACTTC
few | TRBJ1-3 | - | TRBV14 | CASSQVGGDTIYF | TGTGCCAGCAGCCAAGTGGGGGGTGACACCATATATTTT
- | TRBJ1-1 | TRBD1 | TRBV19 | CASSVTGEGEAFF | TGTGCCAGTAGCGTCACAGGGGAGGGTGAAGCTTTCTTT
- | TRBJ2-3 | - | TRBV21-1 | CASTALGPNQPRGFRITQYF | TGTGCCAGCACGGCCCTTGGTCCGAATCAGCCTCGGGGCTTCCGAATTACGCAGTATTTT
- | TRBJ2-3 | - | TRBV2 | CASNQDLEVTDTQYF | TGTGCCAGCAACCAGGATTTGGAGGTGACAGATACGCAGTATTTT
- | TRBJ1-5 | - | TRBV12-5 | CASAFGGPNQPQHF | TGTGCTAGTGCCTTCGGGGGGCCGAATCAGCCCCAGCATTTT
once | TRBJ1-1 | - | TRBV18 | CASSPQLGGLEGAFF | TGTGCCAGCTCACCTCAACTAGGGGGATTAGAGGGAGCTTTCTTT
few | TRBJ2-1 | - | TRBV5-1 | CASRASSSYNEQFF | TGCGCCAGCAGGGCTAGCAGCTCCTACAATGAGCAGTTCTTC
- | TRBJ1-2 | - | TRBV7-3 | CASSQRPGPYGYTF | TGTGCCAGCAGCCAACGTCCAGGCCCCTATGGCTACACCTTC
- | TRBJ1-5 | - | TRBV19 | CASSIGRTETVYSNQPQHF | TGTGCCAGTAGTATCGGCAGGACAGAGACCGTCTATAGCAATCAGCCCCAGCATTTT
- | TRBJ1-1 | - | TRBV28 | CASSNPKRVGSTEAFF | TGTGCCAGCAGTAACCCTAAACGGGTAGGAAGCACTGAAGCTTTCTTT
- | TRBJ2-4 | - | TRBV2 | CASTQVGGDLAKNIQYF | TGTGCCAGCACCCAGGTGGGGGGAGACCTGGCCAAAAACATTCAGTACTTC
- | TRBJ2-1 | - | TRBV10-3 | CAIRTQGVGYNEQFF | TGTGCCATCAGGACACAGGGAGTTGGGTACAATGAGCAGTTCTTC
- | TRBJ2-5 | - | TRBV28 | CASSLSETQYF | TGTGCCAGCAGTTTATCGGAGACCCAGTACTTC
few | TRBJ2-5 | - | TRBV6-5 | CASSRRPSRQETQYF | TGTGCCAGCAGCCGACGTCCTTCCCGCCAAGAGACCCAGTACTTC
once | TRBJ1-3 | - | TRBV19 | CASSSSSGLSGNTIYF | TGTGCCAGTAGTTCCTCGTCGGGGCTCTCTGGAAACACCATATATTTT
once | TRBJ2-7 | - | TRBV30 | CAWSGGTAYEQYF | TGTGCCTGGAGCGGCGGGACAGCCTACGAGCAGTACTTC
- | TRBJ1-1 | - | TRBV5-4 | CASSLGGQTGAFF | TGTGCCAGCAGCTTGGGTGGACAGACTGGAGCTTTCTTT
- | TRBJ1-4 | - | TRBV10-3 | CAISLMANEKLFF | TGTGCCATCAGTCTTATGGCTAATGAAAAACTGTTTTTT
- | TRBJ2-7 | - | TRBV29-1 | CSVEGNYEQYF | TGCAGCGTTGAGGGCAACTACGAGCAGTACTTC
- | TRBJ2-3 | - | TRBV18 | CASSPPRGSDTQYF | TGTGCCAGCTCACCACCGAGGGGTTCAGATACGCAGTATTTT
- | TRBJ2-7 | TRBD1 | TRBV18 | CASSRGQDYEQYF | TGTGCCAGCTCACGCGGACAGGACTACGAGCAGTACTTC
- | TRBJ2-1 | TRBD2 | TRBV7-9 | CASSFLRSGRADEQFF | TGTGCCAGCAGCTTTCTTCGGAGCGGGAGGGCGGATGAGCAGTTCTTC
- | TRBJ2-7 | TRBD2 | TRBV6-5 | CASRYGGGSSYEQYF | TGTGCCAGCAGATACGGGGGGGGGAGCTCCTACGAGCAGTACTTC
few | TRBJ2-5 | TRBD1 | TRBV7-6 | CASSLQGVFQETQYF | TGTGCCAGCAGCTTGCAGGGGGTCTTCCAAGAGACCCAGTACTTC
- | TRBJ2-5 | - | TRBV6-1 | CASLSRVSQETQYF | TGTGCCAGCCTATCGCGGGTTTCCCAAGAGACCCAGTACTTC
- | TRBJ2-7 | TRBD1 | TRBV11-2 | CASSLAGTAYEQYF | TGTGCCAGCAGCTTAGCCGGGACAGCCTACGAGCAGTACTTC
many | TRBJ1-5 | - | TRBV6-1 | CASSPTYSNQPQHF | TGTGCCAGCAGTCCTACGTATAGCAATCAGCCCCAGCATTTT
- | TRBJ1-2 | - | TRBV5-4 | CASTPGGALGYTF | TGTGCCAGCACCCCGGGGGGCGCACTTGGCTACACCTTC
- | TRBJ1-1 | TRBD1 | TRBV30 | CAWGTGVTEAFF | TGTGCCTGGGGGACAGGGGTTACTGAAGCTTTCTTT
- | TRBJ1-6 | - | TRBV2 | CGLGASSPLHF | TGTGGCTTGGGGGCTAGTTCACCCCTCCACTTT
- | TRBJ2-3 | - | TRBV5-4 | CASSLGSKGLYGEYF | TGTGCCAGCAGCTTGGGATCCAAAGGACTCTACGGGGAGTATTTT
- | TRBJ1-5 | - | TRBV18 | CASSPSPDQPQHF | TGTGCCAGCTCACCCTCCCCGGATCAGCCCCAGCATTTT